This TCR beta chain stems from a study of blood T cell repertoires in COVID-19. Study-wide background: COVID-19 samples, acute and convalescent, were from the United States, Italy and Spain. T cells, B-cell-depleted T cells, or PBMCs provided the cDNA or gDNA that served as material.

V was cut by 4 bases and J by 11 bases, with 14 bases left in between. CDR1 and CDR2 (germline): SNHLY, FYNNEI. CDR3 length: 12 residues. Authors' processing steps: Nucleated cell counts were estimated from reference gene primer amplification. Some clones are missing from TCRdb's copy, which holds only in-frame ones; the method was immunoSEQ multiplex PCR. The DNA gave D and trimming, while V, J and clone size come from that table. The sample carries about 130,000 clones, less than 90% recorded once. Sequencing was carried out using peripheral blood. This chain connects TRBV2 to TRBJ1-2, with a weak D call TRBD1 (5 bases). The receptor comes from a man aged 65-85 years with acute or convalescent COVID-19. DNA for the CDR3: TGTGCCAGCAGTGCACAGGCCTTCGAGTACACCTTC. This sequence encodes CASSAQAFEYTF.